A selection of T cell receptor beta chains follows, all from one sample in a study of CD8 T cells in Susac syndrome. TCRdb re-derived calls from the immunoSEQ multiplex PCR reads in MiXCR, one entry per CDR3 protein. The sample includes about 190,000 distinct CDR3 sequences, approximately 95% of them seen just once. The sequenced material came from CD4+ T cells from PBMCs. These receptors were obtained from a human donor in good health. CDR3s include the opening cysteine and the closing phenylalanine or tryptophan. Each record gives: J gene, clone size, D gene, V gene, CDR3 protein, CDR3 DNA. A D gene is named only where the DNA matches it firmly. Where a row states a size, it is once, few, many or the class of an expanded clone; other rows omit it.

>TRBJ1-4|.|.|TRBV5-6
CASSITGAEKLFF
TGTGCCAGCAGCATCACGGGGGCTGAAAAACTGTTTTTT
>TRBJ1-1|.|.|TRBV14
CASSQGGVGTEAFF
TGTGCCAGCAGCCAAGGGGGGGTTGGCACTGAAGCTTTCTTT
>TRBJ2-7|.|.|TRBV12-3/TRBV12-4
CASSFLSPTTISYEQYF
TGTGCCAGCAGTTTTCTCTCTCCGACTACCATTTCCTACGAGCAGTACTTC
>TRBJ1-5|.|TRBD1|TRBV15
CATSRVDRDNQPQHF
TGTGCCACCAGCAGAGTTGACAGGGACAATCAGCCCCAGCATTTT
>TRBJ2-7|.|.|TRBV12-3/TRBV12-4
CASSPPGLASEQYF
TGTGCCAGCAGTCCCCCGGGACTGGCTTCGGAGCAGTACTTC
>TRBJ2-1|.|.|TRBV9
CASSAGSRQRMLFF
TGTGCCAGCAGCGCAGGTTCTCGACAGCGGATGCTCTTCTTC
>TRBJ2-6|.|TRBD1|TRBV6-5
CASSSTSGGPGANVLTF
TGTGCCAGCAGTTCGACCTCAGGGGGCCCTGGGGCCAACGTCCTGACTTTC
>TRBJ1-5|.|.|TRBV14
CASSQLNQPQHF
TGTGCCAGCAGCCAGTTGAATCAGCCCCAGCATTTT
>TRBJ1-2|.|.|TRBV5-1
CASSSFGGNYGYTF
TGCGCCAGCAGCAGTTTTGGTGGGAACTATGGCTACACCTTC
>TRBJ1-6|.|.|TRBV28
CASTRGSYNSPLHF
TGTGCCAGCACGAGGGGATCCTATAATTCACCCCTCCACTTT
>TRBJ2-5|.|.|TRBV7-3
CASSSQAGLQETQYF
TGTGCCAGCAGCTCCCAGGCCGGGCTTCAAGAGACCCAGTACTTC
>TRBJ1-5|.|.|TRBV28
CASSLGSLEQPQHF
TGTGCCAGCAGTTTAGGATCACTCGAGCAGCCCCAGCATTTT
>TRBJ2-5|.|.|TRBV20-1
CSARDVTTQETQYF
TGCAGTGCTAGAGATGTCACGACCCAAGAGACCCAGTACTTC
>TRBJ2-1|.|TRBD2|TRBV28
CASSLLGAGTYNEQFF
TGTGCCAGCAGTTTATTGGGAGCGGGGACCTACAATGAGCAGTTCTTC
>TRBJ2-3|.|.|TRBV29-1
CSLRSGARGATQYF
TGCAGCCTACGCTCGGGGGCGAGGGGTGCAACGCAGTATTTT
>TRBJ1-1|.|.|TRBV12-3/TRBV12-4
CASSLMWGRTEAFF
TGTGCCAGCAGTTTGATGTGGGGAAGGACTGAAGCTTTCTTT
>TRBJ2-1|.|.|TRBV28
CASSLARNEQFF
TGTGCCAGCAGTTTAGCGAGGAATGAGCAGTTCTTC
>TRBJ1-2|once|.|TRBV12-3/TRBV12-4
CASSLGRSYGYTF
TGTGCCAGCAGTCTCGGGAGGAGCTATGGCTACACCTTC
>TRBJ1-6|.|TRBD1|TRBV14
CASRRAGTGDSPLHF
TGTGCCAGCAGACGGGCCGGGACAGGGGATTCACCCCTCCACTTT
>TRBJ2-5|.|TRBD2|TRBV5-1
CASSSGLAGDQETQYF
TGCGCCAGCAGCTCAGGACTAGCGGGGGACCAAGAGACCCAGTACTTC
>TRBJ1-1|.|.|TRBV30
CAWSVSMGSSLNTEAFF
TGTGCCTGGAGTGTATCCATGGGGAGTTCTTTGAACACTGAAGCTTTCTTT
>TRBJ2-6|.|.|TRBV7-9
CASREAGGANVLTF
TGTGCCAGCAGAGAGGCGGGGGGGGCCAACGTCCTGACTTTC
>TRBJ1-1|.|.|TRBV7-9
CASSQGGPGLNTEAFF
TGTGCCAGCAGCCAAGGTGGTCCCGGATTGAACACTGAAGCTTTCTTT
>TRBJ2-7|.|TRBD1|TRBV30
CAWSLLDRAAYEQYF
TGTGCCTGGAGCCTTTTGGACAGGGCGGCCTACGAGCAGTACTTC
>TRBJ2-5|.|TRBD2|TRBV14
CASSQATQGLAWETQYF
TGTGCCAGCAGCCAAGCCACCCAAGGACTAGCCTGGGAGACCCAGTACTTC
>TRBJ2-1|.|.|TRBV4-2
CASSTTYNEQFF
TGTGCCAGCAGCACTACCTACAATGAGCAGTTCTTC
>TRBJ2-1|.|.|TRBV5-1
CASSSGGPYNEQFF
TGCGCCAGCAGCTCGGGGGGCCCCTACAATGAGCAGTTCTTC
>TRBJ1-3|.|.|TRBV4-1
CASSHAVGRARGNTIYF
TGCGCCAGCAGCCATGCCGTGGGGAGGGCGCGAGGAAACACCATATATTTT
>TRBJ2-5|.|.|TRBV12-3/TRBV12-4
CASSLKAETQYF
TGTGCCAGCAGTTTGAAGGCAGAGACCCAGTACTTC
>TRBJ2-5|.|.|TRBV20-1
CSRGRWETQYF
TGCAGTCGTGGGCGATGGGAGACCCAGTACTTC
>TRBJ2-7|.|.|TRBV12-3/TRBV12-4
CASSQTEWYEQYF
TGTGCCAGCAGCCAGACAGAGTGGTACGAGCAGTACTTC
>TRBJ2-2|.|.|TRBV7-9
CASSLAHSTGELFF
TGTGCCAGCAGCTTAGCGCACTCCACCGGGGAGCTGTTTTTT
>TRBJ2-1|once|.|TRBV5-1
CASSFQGKSAQRGYNEQFF
TGCGCCAGCAGCTTTCAGGGTAAATCTGCTCAACGGGGTTACAATGAGCAGTTCTTC
>TRBJ1-4|.|TRBD1|TRBV7-9
CASSYGQGEKLFF
TGTGCCAGCAGTTACGGACAGGGTGAAAAACTGTTTTTT
>TRBJ2-1|.|TRBD2|TRBV7-8
CASSLGRRGGRGLYNEQFF
TGTGCCAGCAGCTTAGGACGGCGGGGGGGCCGGGGATTATACAATGAGCAGTTCTTC
>TRBJ2-1|.|.|TRBV11-1
CASSFGGVLYNEQFF
TGTGCCAGCAGCTTTGGCGGGGTCCTCTACAATGAGCAGTTCTTC
>TRBJ2-7|.|TRBD1|TRBV11-1
CASSLIGQGDPKYF
TGTGCCAGCAGCTTAATCGGACAGGGGGATCCCAAGTACTTC
>TRBJ1-3|once|.|TRBV7-2
CASSPQHSGNTIYF
TGTGCCAGCAGCCCGCAGCACTCTGGAAACACCATATATTTT
>TRBJ2-1|.|TRBD1|TRBV12-3/TRBV12-4
CASTRKGQGGEQFF
TGTGCCAGCACCAGAAAGGGACAGGGAGGTGAGCAGTTCTTC
>TRBJ1-1|.|.|TRBV3-1
CASSQTLRTEAFF
TGTGCCAGCAGCCAGACGCTAAGGACTGAAGCTTTCTTT
>TRBJ2-7|.|.|TRBV29-1
CSVAGGEQYF
TGCAGCGTTGCCGGGGGCGAGCAGTACTTC
>TRBJ2-1|.|.|TRBV6-2/TRBV6-3
CASRTTSYNEQFF
TGTGCCAGCAGGACCACAAGTTACAATGAGCAGTTCTTC
>TRBJ1-1|.|.|TRBV20-1
CSARRGPDTEAFF
TGCAGTGCCCGACGGGGGCCGGACACTGAAGCTTTCTTT
>TRBJ1-1|once|.|TRBV12-3/TRBV12-4
CASSLGQIEAFF
TGTGCCAGCAGTCTAGGACAAATTGAAGCTTTCTTT
>TRBJ1-4|.|.|TRBV4-3
CASSQDGGGSFSEKLFF
TGCGCCAGCAGCCAAGATGGGGGGGGAAGTTTCTCGGAAAAACTGTTTTTT
>TRBJ1-1|.|.|TRBV6-1
CASVRDFLLGMNTEAFF
TGTGCCAGCGTCCGGGACTTCCTTCTGGGGATGAACACTGAAGCTTTCTTT
>TRBJ1-3|once|.|TRBV29-1
CSVNLRTGNTIYF
TGCAGCGTTAATTTGAGGACTGGAAACACCATATATTTT
>TRBJ1-5|.|.|TRBV19
CASAPWDIDQPQHF
TGTGCCAGTGCCCCGTGGGACATTGATCAGCCCCAGCATTTT
>TRBJ1-6|.|.|TRBV6-1
CASSEASDYSPLHF
TGTGCCAGCAGTGAAGCATCGGATTACTCACCCCTCCACTTT
>TRBJ2-7|.|TRBD1|TRBV5-1
CASSGGTGPSYEQYF
TGCGCCAGCAGCGGAGGGACAGGACCTTCCTACGAGCAGTACTTC
>TRBJ2-1|.|TRBD1|TRBV29-1
CSVGTGGNDNEQFF
TGCAGCGTGGGGACAGGGGGGAATGACAATGAGCAGTTCTTC
>TRBJ2-5|few|.|TRBV12-3/TRBV12-4
CASSLIETQYF
TGTGCCAGCAGTTTGATCGAGACCCAGTACTTC
>TRBJ1-6|.|.|TRBV6-5
CASSGQVFNSPLHF
TGTGCCAGCAGCGGACAAGTGTTTAATTCACCCCTCCACTTT
>TRBJ2-6|once|.|TRBV29-1
CSVGPGGANVLTF
TGCAGCGTTGGGCCAGGGGGGGCCAACGTCCTGACTTTC
>TRBJ1-1|.|.|TRBV30
CAWSVWVSGNTEAFF
TGTGCCTGGAGTGTTTGGGTGTCAGGGAACACTGAAGCTTTCTTT
>TRBJ2-3|.|.|TRBV5-6
CASSYWGSLADTQYF
TGTGCCAGCAGCTATTGGGGCTCCCTTGCAGATACGCAGTATTTT